The rows below give T cell receptor beta chains drawn from one sample of a study of blood T cell repertoires in COVID-19. TCRdb keeps only in-frame clones here, not all; method: immunoSEQ multiplex PCR. The sample holds around 100,000 clones, 70% to 90% seen once. Material for sequencing was peripheral blood. The origin of the receptors is a human donor in a cohort sampled during active COVID-19. Each CDR3 is given with its conserved first and last residue. The size field is filled for only some rows; it gives once, few, many or a size class.

V	J	size	CDR3
TRBV5-6	TRBJ2-1	.	CASSFWAGGRNEQFF
TRBV27	TRBJ2-1	once	CASGGGRSDASSYNEQFF
TRBV7-9	TRBJ2-5	.	CASSGGTSLLETQYF
TRBV4-2	TRBJ1-2	.	CASSPHLDSSDGYTF
TRBV7-2	TRBJ1-5	.	CASSPGGGVPPQHF
TRBV6-4	TRBJ1-1	once	CASSQDGRNTEAFF
TRBV19	TRBJ1-1	.	CASSPGVRGLNTEAFF
TRBV27	TRBJ1-5	.	CASSREVRLGEISNQPQHF
TRBV18	TRBJ2-1	.	CASSPLSGHKIF
TRBV9	TRBJ2-5	.	CASSALGGTSVQETQYF
TRBV30	TRBJ1-2	.	CAWSVKPLGQFGYTF
TRBV28	TRBJ2-7	.	CASSWATAPHEQYF
TRBV19	TRBJ1-6	.	CASTPQGEGSPLHF
TRBV5-1	TRBJ2-2	.	CASRQGTDPGELFF
TRBV5-1	TRBJ2-3	.	CASSPATSFDTQYF
TRBV19	TRBJ1-1	.	CASFLDSQETEAFF
TRBV5-5	TRBJ1-1	.	CASSLAGGGNTEAFF
TRBV5-1	TRBJ2-7	.	CASSSPGQGFREQYF
TRBV28	TRBJ1-2	.	CASSYPGEIKGYTF
TRBV5-1	TRBJ2-7	.	CASSPGTGGVPYEQYF
TRBV27	TRBJ2-1	.	CASSPIARGEQFF
TRBV18	TRBJ1-2	few	CASSPYSTGVGGYTF
TRBV28	TRBJ2-7	.	CASSLLLGGPYEQYF
TRBV5-4	TRBJ1-4	.	CASSIQGGDEKLFF
TRBV3-1/TRBV3-2	TRBJ1-3	.	CASSQAHSGNTIYF
TRBV28	TRBJ1-1	.	CASSLVAHGGTEAFF